These 8 T cell receptor beta chains share one sample of origin, sequenced in a study of CD8 T cells in Susac syndrome. A quantity of roughly 0.5 to 1 ug RNA underwent reverse transcription using random hexamers. TCRdb re-analysed the immunoSEQ multiplex PCR reads in MiXCR, keeping a single row per CDR3 protein. The data show some 100,000 distinct CDR3 sequences, around 97% seen once. Sequencing was carried out using CD4+ T cells from PBMCs. These receptors all come from a human donor in good health.

With respect to this clonotype: A read error may account for a junction end that differs from germline. The DNA of the CDR3 is TGTGCCGGGAGCCCAATATGGCCCAATGAGCAGTTCTTC. Translated: CAGSPIWPNEQFF. This rearrangement joins TRBV30 to TRBJ2-1, with D maybe TRBD2 (5 bases). The CDR3 has 13 amino acids. Germline loops: CDR1 GTSNPN, CDR2 SVGIG (reference sequence). The variable domain in full, completed from reference TRBV30 and TRBJ2-1, reads SQTIHQWPATLVQPVGSPLSLECTVEGTSNPNLYWYRQAAGRGLQLLFYSVGIGQISSEVPQNLSASRPQDRQFILSSKKLLLSDSGFYLCAGSPIWPNEQFFGPGTRLTVL.

This rearrangement joins TRBV5-6 to TRBJ2-4, with D perhaps matching TRBD1 (5 bases). V was clipped by 4 bases and J by 0 bases, with 11 bases between them. The germline V gene has CDR1 SGHDT and CDR2 YYEEEE. The CDR3 has 15 residues. The CDR3 sequence is CASSPKGLAKNIQYF. For the CDR3, the DNA is TGTGCCAGCAGCCCAAAGGGGCTAGCCAAAAACATTCAGTACTTC.

The V gene is TRBV5-6, the J gene TRBJ2-3; D gene unclear. Deletions cut 5 bases from V and 6 bases from J, with 7 bases between. Looked up from germline, CDR1 is SGHDT and CDR2 is YYEEEE. This CDR3 has 11 amino acids. Written as DNA, the CDR3 is TGTGCCAGCAGTACTCGGGATACGCAGTATTTT. It encodes CASSTRDTQYF.

The gene calls are TRBV4-3 and TRBJ2-1, with 14 bases fitting TRBD2. The ends lost 0 bases at V and 7 bases at J; junction bases unmatched: 11. This CDR3 region has 19 residues. From germline, CDR1 is LGHNA and CDR2 YSLEER. CDR3 bases: TGCGCCAGCAGCCAAGATTACCCCGGGACTAGCGGGAGTCCGAATGAGCAGTTCTTC. Its protein is CASSQDYPGTSGSPNEQFF.

The chain is built from TRBV3-1 and TRBJ2-7; D is uncertain. CDR3 length: 12 residues. The V end was cut by 4 bases, the J end by 3 bases, with 7 bases between. CDR1 is LGHDT, CDR2 YNNKEL, per germline (reference sequence). CDR3 nucleotides: TGTGCCAGCAGCCTAAAGGGCTACGAGCAGTACTTC. The encoded protein is CASSLKGYEQYF.

J is TRBJ2-7 and V is TRBV4-2; 9 bases align to TRBD2. The CDR3 is made up of 16 amino acids. After removal of 0 bases from V and 2 bases from J, the junction contained 5 bases not matched to a gene. Looked up from germline, CDR1 is LGHNA and CDR2 is YNFKEQ. CDR3 region: CASSQDRASGAYEQYF. Written as DNA, the CDR3 is TGTGCCAGCAGCCAAGATAGGGCTAGCGGGGCCTACGAGCAGTACTTC.

This clonotype has just one count. The chain links TRBV20-1 to TRBJ1-2, with TRBD1 identical over 7 bases. The CDR3 contains 13 residues. V trimming: 3 bases; J trimming: 8 bases; junction bases outside the gene matches: 9. CDR1 and CDR2 (germline): DFQATT, SNEGSKA (reference sequence). The CDR3 spells CSASLDRMGGYTF. The CDR3 region has the DNA TGCAGTGCTAGCCTGGACAGGATGGGGGGCTACACCTTC.

The rearrangement links TRBV7-2 to TRBJ2-7; D ambiguous. The CDR3 runs 16 residues. V gave up 3 bases and J gave up 2 bases, with 17 bases separating them. Germline CDR1 SGHTA, CDR2 FQGNSA. The CDR3: CASSFSGQALPYEQYF. The CDR3 nucleotides read TGTGCCAGCAGCTTCAGTGGCCAGGCCTTACCCTACGAGCAGTACTTC.